These T cell receptor beta chains were read from a single sample in a study of beta chain features in type 1 diabetes. Using immunoSEQ multiplex PCR, the repertoire was profiled, and TCRdb retains in-frame clones only, with some absent. The sample lists nearly 350,000 clones; around 9% were seen once. Input material: central memory CD4+ T cells from blood. Receptor source: a man aged 25-40 years with type 1 diabetes. CDR3s include the opening cysteine and the closing phenylalanine or tryptophan. D genes are given only for firm matches. Clone size appears in some rows only: once, few, many, or a class for an expanded clone.

V gene	D gene	J gene	clone size	CDR3 protein	CDR3 DNA
TRBV2	-	TRBJ1-2	many	CASSDPGAALGGYTF	TGTGCCAGCAGTGACCCGGGGGCTGCCCTTGGTGGCTACACCTTC
TRBV19	TRBD1	TRBJ1-5	-	CASSRRDRVYQPQHF	TGTGCCAGTAGCAGACGGGACAGAGTCTATCAGCCCCAGCATTTT
TRBV6-5	-	TRBJ1-6	-	CASTEGRNDNSPLHF	TGTGCCAGCACTGAGGGCAGGAACGATAATTCACCCCTCCACTTT
TRBV19	TRBD1	TRBJ2-5	few	CASRPGQGGETQYF	TGTGCCAGTAGGCCAGGACAGGGGGGAGAGACCCAGTACTTC
TRBV29-1	-	TRBJ1-2	-	CSVEDRGNYGYTF	TGCAGCGTTGAAGATCGAGGGAATTATGGCTACACCTTC
TRBV5-6	-	TRBJ2-6	-	CASRSQGAGANVLTF	TGTGCCAGCAGGTCACAGGGAGCCGGGGCCAACGTCCTGACTTTC
TRBV6-1	-	TRBJ2-7	many	CASSELPIGEQYF	TGTGCCAGCAGTGAATTGCCTATAGGCGAGCAGTACTTC
TRBV6-5	-	TRBJ1-2	-	CASSSPPGLIGYGYTF	TGTGCCAGCAGTTCCCCTCCCGGACTGATAGGCTATGGCTACACCTTC
TRBV7-2	TRBD1	TRBJ2-5	-	CASSLYPGQQETQYF	TGTGCCAGCAGCTTATACCCGGGACAGCAAGAGACCCAGTACTTC
TRBV6-5	TRBD1	TRBJ1-2	few	CASRGDSLYGYTF	TGTGCCAGCAGGGGGGACAGCCTCTATGGCTACACCTTC
TRBV6-5	-	TRBJ1-5	-	CASSSQDSREGAQHF	TGTGCCAGCAGTTCTCAGGACAGCCGCGAGGGAGCCCAGCATTTT
TRBV5-6	TRBD1	TRBJ2-7	-	CATRDRTTYEQYF	TGTGCCACTCGGGACAGAACCACTTACGAGCAGTACTTC
TRBV18	TRBD2	TRBJ2-2	-	CASSLGLAVNTGELFF	TGTGCCAGCTCACTAGGACTAGCGGTGAACACCGGGGAGCTGTTTTTT
TRBV11-3	TRBD2	TRBJ2-5	few	CASRVPGGQETQYF	TGTGCCAGCAGGGTTCCGGGAGGACAAGAGACCCAGTACTTC
TRBV5-1	TRBD1	TRBJ2-4	-	CASSPGQGADKNIQYF	TGCGCCAGCAGCCCCGGACAGGGGGCCGACAAAAACATTCAGTACTTC
TRBV5-1	-	TRBJ2-1	-	CASRGAEGSSYNEQFF	TGCGCCAGCAGGGGGGCGGAGGGTAGCTCCTACAATGAGCAGTTCTTC
TRBV7-2	-	TRBJ2-3	-	CASSLGQTSFTDTQYF	TGTGCCAGCAGCTTAGGACAGACGTCCTTCACAGATACGCAGTATTTT
TRBV2	-	TRBJ2-7	few	CASSDAYPLSYEQYF	TGTGCCAGCAGTGATGCCTACCCACTCTCCTACGAGCAGTACTTC